Listed below are T cell receptor beta chains from one sample, sequenced in a study of blood T cells in healthy people across ages. TCRdb processed the 5' RACE reads anew with MiXCR; each CDR3 protein has one entry. The sample lists fewer than 2,000,000 distinct CDR3 sequences; about 35% were seen once. Input material: blood. These receptors originate from a woman in her twenties or thirties in good health. CDR3s include the opening cysteine and the closing phenylalanine or tryptophan. Each record gives: V gene, clone size, J gene, D gene, CDR3 protein, CDR3 DNA. D genes are given only for firm matches. Expanded clones get a size class; other rows say once, few or many, or leave the size out.

>TRBV20-1|-|TRBJ2-1|TRBD1
CSASSFGQGAYNEQFF
TGCAGTGCTAGTAGCTTCGGACAGGGGGCCTACAATGAGCAGTTCTTC
>TRBV29-1|-|TRBJ2-7|TRBD2
CSVVAGGRYEQYF
TGCAGCGTTGTAGCGGGGGGTCGCTACGAGCAGTACTTC
>TRBV4-1|-|TRBJ2-7|TRBD2
CASSQVGGPLEQYF
TGCGCCAGCAGCCAAGTGGGAGGGCCGCTGGAGCAGTACTTC
>TRBV18|once|TRBJ2-7|TRBD1
CASSRMSHTGASSYEQYF
TGTGCCAGCTCACGGATGTCCCACACAGGGGCATCCTCCTACGAGCAGTACTTC
>TRBV27|many|TRBJ2-5|TRBD2
CASSLSAGGETQYF
TGTGCCAGCAGTTTATCTGCGGGGGGCGAGACCCAGTACTTC
>TRBV29-1|many|TRBJ2-1|TRBD1
CSVGDSDEQFF
TGCAGCGTCGGGGACAGCGATGAGCAGTTCTTC
>TRBV5-1|-|TRBJ1-1|-
CASSLGGPGNTEAFF
TGCGCCAGCAGCTTAGGGGGGCCGGGGAACACTGAAGCTTTCTTT
>TRBV3-1|few|TRBJ1-1|-
CASSPSMGTEAFF
TGTGCCAGCAGCCCTTCAATGGGCACTGAAGCTTTCTTT
>TRBV5-1|-|TRBJ2-5|-
CASSLGGGSLFQETQYF
TGCGCCAGCAGCTTGGGTGGTGGGAGTCTGTTCCAAGAGACCCAGTACTTC
>TRBV4-2|-|TRBJ2-3|-
CASSPRLANTDTQYF
TGTGCCAGCAGCCCTAGGCTAGCAAACACAGATACGCAGTATTTT
>TRBV12-3/TRBV12-4|-|TRBJ2-7|TRBD1
CTSSSAGTEAYEQYF
TGTACCAGCAGTTCCGCCGGGACAGAGGCCTACGAGCAGTACTTC
>TRBV7-9|-|TRBJ2-1|-
CAELDQRSSYNEQFF
TGTGCAGAGCTTGATCAGCGGAGCTCCTACAATGAGCAGTTCTTC
>TRBV13|-|TRBJ1-5|TRBD1
CASSLVWGTGAYPNQPQHF
TGTGCCAGCAGCTTAGTTTGGGGGACAGGCGCGTACCCCAATCAGCCCCAGCATTTT
>TRBV9|few|TRBJ2-1|TRBD2
CASSPSGFPYNEQFF
TGTGCCAGCTCGCCTAGCGGTTTTCCCTACAATGAGCAGTTCTTC
>TRBV20-1|few|TRBJ1-2|-
CSADPSRSNYGYTF
TGCAGCGCCGACCCGTCCCGCTCCAACTATGGCTACACCTTC
>TRBV3-1|-|TRBJ2-5|-
CASSQGLVPQETQYF
TGTGCCAGCAGCCAAGGACTAGTTCCCCAAGAGACCCAGTACTTC
>TRBV6-8|few|TRBJ1-1|-
CARRRGGASNTEAFF
TGTGCCCGAAGGAGGGGAGGGGCCTCGAACACTGAAGCTTTCTTT
>TRBV5-1|few|TRBJ2-7|-
CASSFSALRAGLSSYEQYF
TGCGCCAGCAGCTTCTCAGCCCTCCGCGCGGGCCTTTCCTCCTACGAGCAGTACTTC